This TCR beta chain was found in a study of vaccination effects on CD4 cells after COVID-19. Sequenced by immunoSEQ multiplex PCR; TCRdb stores in-frame clones only, minus some. The table has 78,000 or so clones, 78% seen once. Antigen-specific CD4+ T cells were expanded (with viral peptide pools) by the ViraFEST assay ahead of sequencing. Between days 9 and 11 of culture, CD4+ T cells were separated out. In the vaccine recipients, nucleocapsid antibodies were negative and there was no prior SARS-CoV-2 infection. This CDR3 comprises 15 residues. V lost 7 bases and J 2 bases, leaving 15 bases between the germline ends. The germline V gene encodes CDR1 SGHVS and CDR2 FQNEAQ. To note about this clone: No antigen is known for it.

This sequence was found in a human donor who received a COVID-19 vaccine. This sequence joins TRBV7-8 and TRBJ1-5; D is perhaps TRBD1 (5 bases). Sample: CD4+ T cells from PBMCs cultured with SARS-CoV-2 spike peptides, taken before COVID-19 vaccination. The CDR3 coding sequence is TGTGCCAGCACCGATCAGGGTATGGGCAATCAGCCCCAGCATTTT. This sequence encodes CASTDQGMGNQPQHF.